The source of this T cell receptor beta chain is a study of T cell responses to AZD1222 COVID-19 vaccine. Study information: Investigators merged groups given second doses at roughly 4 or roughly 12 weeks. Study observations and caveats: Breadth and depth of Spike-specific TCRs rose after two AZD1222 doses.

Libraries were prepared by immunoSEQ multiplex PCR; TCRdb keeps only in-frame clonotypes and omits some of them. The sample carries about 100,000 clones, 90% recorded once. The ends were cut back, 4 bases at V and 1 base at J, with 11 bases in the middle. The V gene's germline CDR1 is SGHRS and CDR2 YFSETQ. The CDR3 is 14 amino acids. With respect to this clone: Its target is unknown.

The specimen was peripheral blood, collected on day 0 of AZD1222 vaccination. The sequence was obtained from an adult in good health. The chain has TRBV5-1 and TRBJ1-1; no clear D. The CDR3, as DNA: TGCGCCAGCAGCCGGCAGACTAAGAACACTGAAGCTTTCTTT. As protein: CASSRQTKNTEAFF.